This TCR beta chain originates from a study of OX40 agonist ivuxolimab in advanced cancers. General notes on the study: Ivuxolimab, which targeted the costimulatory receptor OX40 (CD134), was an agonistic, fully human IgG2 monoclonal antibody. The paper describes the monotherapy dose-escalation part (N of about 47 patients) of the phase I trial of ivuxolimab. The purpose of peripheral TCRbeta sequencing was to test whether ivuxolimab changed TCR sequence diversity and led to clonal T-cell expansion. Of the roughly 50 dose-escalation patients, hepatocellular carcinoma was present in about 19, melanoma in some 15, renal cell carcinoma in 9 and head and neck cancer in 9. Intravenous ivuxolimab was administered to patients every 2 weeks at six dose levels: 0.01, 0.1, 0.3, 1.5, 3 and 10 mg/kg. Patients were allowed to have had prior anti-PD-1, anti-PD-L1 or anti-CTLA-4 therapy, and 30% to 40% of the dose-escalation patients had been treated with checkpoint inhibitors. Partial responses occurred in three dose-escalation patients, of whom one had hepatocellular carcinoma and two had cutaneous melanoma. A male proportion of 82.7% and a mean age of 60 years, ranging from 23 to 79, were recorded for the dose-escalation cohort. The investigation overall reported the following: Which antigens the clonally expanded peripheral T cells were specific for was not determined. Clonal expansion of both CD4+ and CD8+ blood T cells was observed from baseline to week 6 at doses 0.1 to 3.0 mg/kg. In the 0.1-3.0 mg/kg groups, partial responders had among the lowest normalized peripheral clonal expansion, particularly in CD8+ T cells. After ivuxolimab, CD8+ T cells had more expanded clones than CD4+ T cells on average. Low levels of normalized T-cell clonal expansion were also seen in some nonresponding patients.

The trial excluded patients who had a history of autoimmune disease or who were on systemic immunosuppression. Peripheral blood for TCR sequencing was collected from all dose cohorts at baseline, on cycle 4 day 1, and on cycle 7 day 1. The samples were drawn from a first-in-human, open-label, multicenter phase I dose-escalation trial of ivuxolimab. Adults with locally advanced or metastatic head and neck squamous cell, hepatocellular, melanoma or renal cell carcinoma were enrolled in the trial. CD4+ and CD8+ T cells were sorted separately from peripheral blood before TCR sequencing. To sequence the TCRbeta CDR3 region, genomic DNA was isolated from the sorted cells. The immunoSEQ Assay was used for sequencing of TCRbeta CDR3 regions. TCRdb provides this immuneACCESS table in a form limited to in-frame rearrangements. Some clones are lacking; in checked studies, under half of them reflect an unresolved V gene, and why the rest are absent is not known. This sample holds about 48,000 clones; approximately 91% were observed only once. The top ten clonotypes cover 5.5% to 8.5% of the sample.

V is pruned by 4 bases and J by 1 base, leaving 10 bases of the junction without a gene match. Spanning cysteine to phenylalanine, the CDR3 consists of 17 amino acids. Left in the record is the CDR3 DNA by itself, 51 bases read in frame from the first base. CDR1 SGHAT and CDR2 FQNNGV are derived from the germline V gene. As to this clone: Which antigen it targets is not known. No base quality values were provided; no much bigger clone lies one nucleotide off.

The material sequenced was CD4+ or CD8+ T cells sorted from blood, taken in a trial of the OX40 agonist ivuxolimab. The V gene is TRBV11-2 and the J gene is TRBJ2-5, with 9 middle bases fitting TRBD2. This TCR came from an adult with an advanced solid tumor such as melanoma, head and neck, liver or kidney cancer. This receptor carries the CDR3 CASSSAPAGGLQETQYF. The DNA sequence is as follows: TGTGCCAGCAGCTCGGCGCCAGCGGGGGGCCTCCAAGAGACCCAGTACTTC.